The table lists the clone carrying this T cell receptor (beta chain) with many counts. Antigen specificity is unknown. A sample-barcoded 5' primer and a J-beta primer mix were used in a second PCR of about 7 to 11 cycles. Each single sample gave us at least 3 million CDR3-containing paired-end reads. TCRdb reprocessed the 5' RACE reads with MiXCR, giving one entry per CDR3 protein. The data contain approximately 690,000 distinct CDR3 sequences, over 40% of them singletons. This record comes from a study of blood T cells in healthy people across ages. The CDR3 has 16 residues. V lost 4 bases and J 2 bases, leaving 15 bases between the germline ends. The germline V gene has CDR1 MNHEY and CDR2 SMNVEV (reference sequence). Study outcomes and limitations: The fall in TCR beta diversity per million T cells was roughly linear with age.

The receptor was derived from an elderly man in good health. The rearrangement joins TRBV27 to TRBJ2-4, with a possible D match to TRBD1 (6 bases). The sequencing input was blood. In DNA form, the CDR3 reads TGTGCCAGCAGTTCGATACTCGACAGGTCCAAAAACATTCAGTACTTC. Translating it yields CASSSILDRSKNIQYF.